This record looks at one T cell receptor beta chain sequence and its context. Donors of Cohort 3 who recovered were those that had two negative PCRs, clearance, or symptom resolution. Germline loops: CDR1 SGHAT, CDR2 FQDESV (reference sequence). This CDR3 is 15 amino acids long. J lost 5 bases, V lost 5 bases, and 2 bases had no gene match. Original processing notes: Nucleated cell number was recorded as an estimate derived from reference gene primer amplification. TCRdb keeps only in-frame clones here, not all; method: immunoSEQ multiplex PCR. Clone size and V and J calls were adopted from that table, with D and trimming inferred from the DNA. Of about 200,000 clones in the sample, approximately 86% were seen once. This sample is part of a study of blood T cell repertoires in COVID-19. Study-level information: Acute and convalescent COVID-19 specimens originated in the United States, Italy and Spain. Nucleic acid was either cDNA or gDNA, and it came from T cells, B-cell-depleted T cells, or PBMCs.

J is TRBJ2-1 and V is TRBV11-1, with 14 bases fitting TRBD2. The source of this sequence is a woman aged 25-40 years who had recovered from COVID-19. The material sequenced was PBMCs or T cells enriched from blood (not recorded which). The CDR3 here is CASSLGLAGDNEQFF. DNA of the CDR3: TGTGCCAGCAGCCTGGGACTAGCGGGAGACAATGAGCAGTTCTTC.